This T cell receptor (beta chain) was sequenced for a study of molecular identifiers for immune sequencing clone quantification. Study-level background: Replicate experiments took RNA from roughly 18,000 or 92,000 naive CD8 cells, divided it five ways and sequenced four. General study results and limits: Identical TCR molecules can share a barcode, and this sharing could underestimate highly expanded clone sizes. Jurkat TCR RNA spiked in from one cell could reportedly be detected among about 1.1 million naive cells.

Ten or more counts support this clonotype. Its antigen is unidentified. Preparation methods for the bulk TCR libraries were those previously described, with listed TCR primers. TCRdb itself ran the PCR reads through MiXCR, one entry per CDR3 protein. Of roughly 320,000 distinct CDR3 sequences listed, about a quarter are singletons. The TCR comes from a human donor in good health. Some libraries in this study had Jurkat cell RNA spiked in. The sequenced sample consisted of naive CD8+ T cells from blood, with Jurkat cell RNA spiked in. Subset: FACS-sorted CD8+CD4-CCR7+CD45RA+ naive T cells.

This chain's CDR3 is CASSLVSANQPQHF. CDR3 DNA sequence: TGTGCCAGCAGCTTAGTAAGTGCCAATCAGCCCCAGCATTTT. This chain joins TRBV7-2 and TRBJ1-5; no clear D gene. The ends were cut back, 1 base at V and 3 bases at J, with 7 bases in the middle. The CDR3 has 14 residues. Germline V gene data show CDR1 as SGHTA and CDR2 as FQGNSA.